This section outlines one T cell receptor (beta chain) sequence together with its context. Antigen: not known. These data belong to a study of metastatic and nonmetastatic thyroid tumors. Across the study: Where malignant and benign thyroid patients were concerned, repertoires were compared across blood and tumor or nodule tissue.

The entire patient cohort was treatment-naive prior to thyroid surgery. Study observations and caveats: Benign nodules reportedly had significantly lower TCR beta diversity than malignant thyroid tumors in blood and tumor.

Per the authors' pipeline: Variation in CDR3 across clinicopathological groups served as the basis for constructing a distant-metastasis classifier in papillary thyroid cancer. TCRdb re-analyzed the PCR reads using MiXCR. In this record, the V and J calls reflect TCRdb's handling and not the investigators' own analysis. The repertoire holds 25,000 to 35,000 clones, with 15% to 20% as singletons. The clonotype originates from a female donor with papillary thyroid cancer or a benign thyroid nodule (not recorded which). Some clones in this sample may be carry-over from other donors' samples. Sequenced input: blood.

The CDR3 nucleotides are TGCGCCAGCAGGAATCTACTAGCGGGGGCGCGAAATGAGCAGTTCTTC. Amino acids: CASRNLLAGARNEQFF. The V and J genes are TRBV5-1 and TRBJ2-1, with 11 positions matching TRBD2. CDR3 size: 16 residues. The trim removed 5 bases at V and 7 bases at J, leaving 11 bases unmatched. Germline V gene data show CDR1 as SGHRS and CDR2 as YFSETQ.